This T cell receptor (beta chain) was identified during a study of blood T cell repertoires in COVID-19. Study as a whole: Some COVID-19 samples were acute and others convalescent; all came from the United States, Italy and Spain. T cells, B-cell-depleted T cells, or PBMCs supplied cDNA or gDNA.

In the authors' methods: Reference gene primers were amplified, and this amplification served to estimate nucleated cell counts. Profiled with immunoSEQ multiplex PCR; TCRdb holds only in-frame clones, not every one. For V, J and clone size, that table is used; D and trimming come from the DNA. The sample carries fewer than 50,000 clones, approximately 80% recorded once. The germline V gene encodes CDR1 SGHNT and CDR2 YYREEE (reference sequence). This CDR3 region has 15 residues. V was clipped by 1 base and J by 8 bases; unmatched bases: 6. V gene TRBV5-4 combines with J gene TRBJ1-4; 9 nucleotides match TRBD1. This sequence was found in a human donor in a cohort sampled during active COVID-19. Sequencing input: peripheral blood. CDR3 sequence reads: CASSLPTGGEEKLFF. DNA for the CDR3: TGTGCCAGCAGCTTGCCGACAGGGGGAGAAGAAAAACTGTTTTTT.